This entry lists 9 T cell receptor beta chains sequenced from one sample in a study of T cells in tuberculosis. Profiling relied on immunoSEQ multiplex PCR, and the TCRdb table lists in-frame clones only, not all of them. The repertoire holds roughly 29,000 clones, with 90% to 95% as singletons. The sample consisted of PBMCs. Receptor source: a donor aged 10-29 years with latent tuberculosis or without tuberculosis infection.

The J gene is TRBJ2-7, the V gene TRBV4-2, with TRBD1 as a possible D gene (6 bases). Germline V CDR1 and CDR2: LGHNA, YNFKEQ. The V gene lost 4 bases and the J gene lost 3 bases, with 19 bases spanning the gap. The CDR3 runs to 16 residues. DNA for the CDR3: TGTGCCAGCAGCCGCGAAACCACAGGGTCCCTCTACGAGCAGTACTTC. Translation gives CASSRETTGSLYEQYF.

This CDR3 reads CASSSQYNYGYTF. Written as DNA, the CDR3 is TGTGCCAGCAGTTCACAGTACAACTATGGCTACACCTTC. The J gene is TRBJ1-2, the V gene TRBV5-4; no reliable D call. CDR1 is SGHNT, CDR2 YYREEE, per germline (reference sequence). The CDR3 runs to 13 residues. The ends were cut back, 5 bases at V and 2 bases at J, with 10 bases in the middle.

V and J are TRBV18 and TRBJ1-6; the D gene is possibly TRBD1 (6 bases). Germline V gene sequence: CDR1 KGHSH, CDR2 LQKENI. CDR3 length: 13 amino acids. Trimming removed 3 bases at V and 12 bases at J, with 12 bases between. The CDR3 is CASSPQGLEPLHF. CDR3 bases: TGTGCCAGCTCACCCCAGGGGTTGGAACCCCTCCACTTT.

J is TRBJ1-2 and V is TRBV2, with 10 bases matching TRBD1. V shed 3 bases and J 4 bases; nucleotides not matched to a gene: 11. CDR3 length: 17 residues. Looked up from germline, CDR1 is SNHLY and CDR2 is FYNNEI. The CDR3 spells CASSDTTRQGAPYGYTF. The CDR3 nucleotides read TGTGCCAGCAGTGACACCACTCGACAGGGGGCCCCCTATGGCTACACCTTC.

V is TRBV30 and J is TRBJ1-1; D not resolved. Per the germline V gene, CDR1 is GTSNPN and CDR2 is SVGIG (reference sequence). This CDR3 region has 13 residues. Trimming removed 4 bases at V and 5 bases at J, with 14 bases between. The CDR3 coding sequence is TGTGCCTGGACAGGCCCAAGAGGGACTGAAGCTTTCTTT. Translation: CAWTGPRGTEAFF.

This chain joins TRBV7-8 and TRBJ1-1, with D hard to call. The CDR3 covers 15 residues. V was shortened by 4 bases and J by 7 bases, with 19 bases between the two germline ends. Germline-derived CDR1 and CDR2 are SGHVS and FQNEAQ. DNA for the CDR3: TGTGCCAGCAGCTCGCAGGTCACCTTTCAGGATGAAGCTTTCTTT. The encoded protein is CASSSQVTFQDEAFF.

This clone was seen more than once but under ten times. This chain uses TRBV30 with TRBJ1-1, with D perhaps TRBD1 (5 bases). The CDR3 length is 13 residues. Per the germline V gene, CDR1 is GTSNPN and CDR2 is SVGIG (reference sequence). Trimming pared 4 bases from V and 5 bases from J, leaving 14 bases between. The CDR3 bases are TGTGCCTGGACAGGGCAGGGAAGGACTGAAGCTTTCTTT. It translates to CAWTGQGRTEAFF.

This chain uses TRBV28 with TRBJ2-7; 8 bases map to TRBD1. In germline, CDR1 is MDHEN, CDR2 SYDVKM. The V and J ends lost 1 base and 5 bases, in that order; junction bases with no gene match: 1. CDR3 length: 13 residues. The CDR3 region is CASSLLQGDEQYF. CDR3 coding DNA: TGTGCCAGCAGTTTATTACAGGGGGACGAGCAGTACTTC.

The chain carries TRBV29-1 and TRBJ2-2; TRBD1 matches at 8 bases. The CDR3 extends over 12 amino acids. V was clipped by 5 bases and J by 5 bases; unmatched bases: 1. CDR1 SQVTM and CDR2 ANQGSEA come from the germline V gene. CDR3 amino acids: CSVHRGTGELFF. CDR3 nucleotides: TGCAGCGTTCACAGGGGGACCGGGGAGCTGTTTTTT.